Below are 30 T cell receptor beta chains sequenced from a single sample in a study of OX40 agonist ivuxolimab in advanced cancers. The method was the immunoSEQ multiplex PCR assay. TCRdb mirrors the immuneACCESS table, restricted to in-frame sequences. Some clones are absent from its copies; in checked studies, under half trace to an unresolved V gene, and the reason for the others is unknown. The sample table lists 23,000 or so clones, over 75% of them with a count of one. Together, the top ten hold under 40% of the sample. The sample was CD4+ or CD8+ T cells sorted from blood, taken in a trial of the OX40 agonist ivuxolimab. The receptors originated from an adult with an advanced solid tumor such as melanoma, head and neck, liver or kidney cancer.

The chain uses TRBV4-1 and TRBJ2-1, with TRBD2 matching over 9 bases. This CDR3 comprises 17 residues. The germline V gene encodes CDR1 MGHRA and CDR2 YSYEKL. V lost 4 bases to trimming and J lost 8 bases; unmatched junction nucleotides: 15. The chain's CDR3 is CASSPSPSGTYGDEQFF. The CDR3, as DNA: TGCGCCAGCAGCCCAAGCCCTAGCGGGACGTACGGCGATGAGCAGTTCTTC.

The chain couples TRBV9 to TRBJ2-5; 8 bases are shared with TRBD1. Germline trimming cut 0 bases from V and 5 bases from J; bases unmatched to any gene: 6. The CDR3 covers 15 residues. Germline V gene lookup returns CDR1 SGDLS and CDR2 YYNGEE. CDR3 in amino acids: CASSVVPGGFETQYF. CDR3 DNA: TGTGCCAGCAGCGTAGTCCCAGGGGGCTTTGAGACCCAGTACTTC. Together with reference TRBV9 and TRBJ2-5, the CDR3 gives the full variable domain: DSGVTQTPKHLITATGQRVTLRCSPRSGDLSVYWYQQSLDQGLQFLIQYYNGEERAKGNILERFSAQQFPDLHSELNLSSLELGDSALYFCASSVVPGGFETQYFGPGTRLLVL.

The chain carries TRBV6-1 and TRBJ2-7, with 11 bases that match TRBD2. The CDR3 has 16 residues. Germline V gives CDR1 MNHNS, CDR2 SASEGT. Unmatched junction bases numbered 11, after V lost 6 bases and J lost 4 bases. The DNA of the CDR3 is TGTGCCAGCAGCGAAACTAGCGGGAGACGACGGTACGAGCAGTACTTC. Translation: CASSETSGRRRYEQYF.

Only one count was recorded for this clone. V and J are TRBV7-9 and TRBJ1-5; 9 bases agree with TRBD1. J gave up 6 bases and V 5 bases, and 8 bases lay outside the gene matches. The CDR3 is 15 amino acids. Germline CDR1 SEHNR, CDR2 FQNEAQ (reference sequence). Written as DNA, the CDR3 is TGTGCCAGCAGCGCGGACAGGGGAGCGGTTCAGCCCCAGCATTTT. This translates into CASSADRGAVQPQHF.

This clone was recorded a few times. J is TRBJ2-5 and V is TRBV27; no clear D gene. This CDR3 is 16 amino acids long. Trimming removed 2 bases at V and 0 bases at J, with 13 bases between. Germline V gene lookup returns CDR1 MNHEY and CDR2 SMNVEV (reference sequence). The CDR3 sequence is CASSLSPSDDQETQYF. CDR3 in DNA: TGTGCCAGCAGTTTAAGTCCCTCAGACGACCAAGAGACCCAGTACTTC.

This clone showed up just once. J is TRBJ2-7 and V is TRBV7-9; 8 positions agree with TRBD2. This CDR3 comprises 17 residues. Germline-derived CDR1 and CDR2 are SEHNR and FQNEAQ (reference sequence). The V gene end was trimmed by 0 bases and the J gene end by 2 bases; junction bases not matched to a gene: 9. CDR3: CASSLAVGLAVAYEQYF. The DNA of the CDR3 is TGTGCCAGCAGCTTAGCTGTAGGACTAGCAGTTGCCTACGAGCAGTACTTC.

The J gene is TRBJ1-1, the V gene TRBV6-5; no definite D call. Germline assignment: CDR1 MNHEY and CDR2 SVGAGI. The CDR3 spans 13 residues. V lost 0 bases to trimming and J lost 10 bases, with 12 bases between them. The chain's CDR3 is CASSYSGPPGAFF. The CDR3 DNA reads TGTGCCAGCAGTTACTCAGGCCCCCCGGGAGCTTTCTTT.

The gene calls are TRBV19 and TRBJ1-4; D gene ambiguous. The CDR3 has 13 amino acids. CDR1 is LNHDA and CDR2 is SQIVND in the germline V gene (reference sequence). Trimming shortened V by 1 base and J by 13 bases, and 13 bases separated the two germline ends. CDR3 coding DNA: TGTGCCAGTAGTATAGTAGGAGTGGACGCACTGTTTTTT. Encoded protein: CASSIVGVDALFF.

V gene TRBV5-4 combines with J gene TRBJ2-5; maybe TRBD2 (6 bases). V gave up 1 base and J gave up 1 base, with 11 bases separating them. CDR1 and CDR2 from the germline V gene are SGHNT and YYREEE (reference sequence). This CDR3 is 15 amino acids long. The CDR3 spells CASSLTLAPQETQYF. CDR3 nucleotide sequence: TGTGCCAGCAGCTTGACCCTAGCGCCCCAAGAGACCCAGTACTTC.

The chain links TRBV19 to TRBJ2-5, with 8 bases that match TRBD2. V lost 1 base and J lost 4; bases outside the gene matches: 5. Germline V lookup: CDR1 LNHDA, CDR2 SQIVND (reference sequence). This CDR3 region has 15 residues. The DNA of the CDR3 is TGTGCCAGTAGTATAGGCAGCGGGAGTGCAGAGACCCAGTACTTC. Its protein product is CASSIGSGSAETQYF. The full variable domain, its missing parts supplied by reference TRBV19 and TRBJ2-5, is DGGITQSPKYLFRKEGQNVTLSCEQNLNHDAMYWYRQDPGQGLRLIYYSQIVNDFQKGDIAEGYSVSREKKESFPLTVTSAQKNPTAFYLCASSIGSGSAETQYFGPGTRLLVL.

This chain uses TRBV10-3 with TRBJ2-7; 13 nucleotides line up with TRBD2. This CDR3 is built from 21 residues. Trimming removed 3 bases from V and 2 bases from J; junction bases left unmatched: 19. CDR1 and CDR2 from the germline V gene are ENHRY and SYGVKD. CDR3 coding DNA: TGTGCCATCAGTGACCCGAAGTATGGGACTAGCGGGATTGCCGTCCCCTACGAGCAGTACTTC. Translated, it gives CAISDPKYGTSGIAVPYEQYF.

The J gene is TRBJ2-1, the V gene TRBV7-8, with 10 bases identical to TRBD2. This CDR3 has 16 amino acids. Germline CDR1 is SGHVS and CDR2 is FQNEAQ. V lost 0 bases, J lost 8 bases, and 7 bases stayed unmatched. CDR3 sequence (DNA): TGTGCCAGCAGCTTAGCTGGGCTAGCGGGAGAGGATGAGCAGTTCTTC. It specifies CASSLAGLAGEDEQFF.

The chain has TRBV29-1 and TRBJ1-2; no clear D gene. Looked up from germline, CDR1 is SQVTM and CDR2 is ANQGSEA. The CDR3 runs 12 residues. Trimming removed 4 bases from V and 4 bases from J, with 10 bases in between. The CDR3 spells CSVGDWGYGYTF. Here the CDR3 DNA reads TGCAGCGTTGGTGATTGGGGCTATGGCTACACCTTC.

The V gene is TRBV15, the J gene TRBJ2-6; D gene uncertain. Trimming left V 2 bases short and J 6 bases short, with 23 bases between. The CDR3 covers 19 residues. From germline, CDR1 is LNHNV and CDR2 YYDKDF (reference sequence). In DNA, the CDR3 is TGTGCCACCAGCAGACGTACTTTAAGGCAGCTGGGTTCGGCCAACGTCCTGACTTTC. Translation gives CATSRRTLRQLGSANVLTF.

The genes are TRBV6-5 and TRBJ2-7; a possible D gene is TRBD1 (5 bases). V lost 6 bases, J lost 1 base, and 16 bases lay in between. The germline gives CDR1 MNHEY, CDR2 SVGAGI. The CDR3 length is 15 residues. The CDR3 DNA follows: TGTGCCAGCAGCCTAAAACAGGTCCGATCCTACGAGCAGTACTTC. This translates into CASSLKQVRSYEQYF.

The chain uses TRBV6-5 and TRBJ2-7; TRBD1 might be the D (5 bases). With 3 bases removed from V and 4 bases from J, the gap between germline ends came to 13 bases. CDR3 length: 14 residues. The germline gives CDR1 MNHEY, CDR2 SVGAGI. The CDR3 bases are TGTGCCAGCAGTTATTCCGAAGACAGATACGAGCAGTACTTC. The encoded protein is CASSYSEDRYEQYF.

This chain's CDR3 is CASSIAGEPYEQYF. CDR3 bases: TGTGCCAGTAGTATTGCAGGGGAGCCCTACGAGCAGTACTTC. V usage is TRBV19 and J usage is TRBJ2-7; the D gene is possibly TRBD1 (6 bases). The length of the CDR3 is 14 residues. V was cut by 3 bases and J by 2 bases, with 11 bases left in between. Germline CDR1 LNHDA, CDR2 SQIVND (reference sequence).

The rearrangement joins TRBV12-5 to TRBJ2-7; D might be TRBD1 or TRBD2, each matching 5 bases. V gave up 5 bases and J gave up 3 bases, with 17 bases separating them. CDR3 length: 15 amino acids. Germline V gene lookup returns CDR1 LGHNT and CDR2 FRNRAP. This chain's CDR3 is CASGPNPGPYYEQYF. The DNA of the CDR3 is TGTGCTAGTGGTCCTAACCCGGGACCGTACTACGAGCAGTACTTC.

The chain uses TRBV14 and TRBJ2-1; 7 nucleotides line up with TRBD1. This CDR3 region has 16 residues. Trimming took 3 bases from V and 2 from J; bases not matched to a gene: 7. Germline lookup yields CDR1 SGHDN and CDR2 FVKESK. CDR3 sequence reads: CASSQLGQKTYNEQFF. The DNA of the CDR3 is TGTGCCAGCAGCCAGCTGGGACAGAAAACCTACAATGAGCAGTTCTTC.

This chain connects TRBV7-8 to TRBJ2-3; D unresolved. Germline CDR1 reads SGHVS; CDR2 reads FQNEAQ. Deletions cut 4 bases from V and 3 bases from J, with 2 bases between. The CDR3 runs to 11 residues. This CDR3 is CASSSTDTQYF. As DNA, the CDR3 is TGTGCCAGCAGCTCGACAGATACGCAGTATTTT.

A word on this clone: The likely explanation is a read error, given a far larger clone one base away. The J gene is TRBJ2-7, the V gene TRBV7-7, with 10 positions matching TRBD1. Germline V gene lookup returns CDR1 SSHAT and CDR2 FNYEAQ (reference sequence). This CDR3 is 13 amino acids long. V trimming: 5 bases; J trimming: 4 bases; junction bases outside the gene matches: 2. CDR3 sequence: CASSPGQGYEQYF. CDR3 nucleotide sequence: TGTGCCAGCAGCCCGGGACAGGGGTACGAGCAGTACTTC.

The J gene is TRBJ2-1, the V gene TRBV19; a possible D gene is TRBD2 (7 bases). Germline V lookup: CDR1 LNHDA, CDR2 SQIVND (reference sequence). Trimming removed 3 bases at V and 3 bases at J, with 12 bases between. This CDR3 contains 15 residues. CDR3 sequence (DNA): TGTGCCAGTAGTATTGCGGGGGCGGGCTACAATGAGCAGTTCTTC. Translating gives CASSIAGAGYNEQFF.

This clone was seen just once. The rearrangement links TRBV4-3 to TRBJ2-1; D not certain. Trimming shortened V by 0 bases and J by 7 bases, and 16 bases separated the two germline ends. This CDR3 region has 16 residues. Germline lookup yields CDR1 LGHNA and CDR2 YSLEER. CDR3 residues: CASSQDRENWGNEQFF. In nucleotides, the CDR3 is TGCGCCAGCAGCCAAGATCGCGAAAACTGGGGAAATGAGCAGTTCTTC.

The chain uses TRBV7-8 and TRBJ2-1; 8 nucleotides match TRBD1. Germline assignment: CDR1 SGHVS and CDR2 FQNEAQ. The CDR3 loop spans 15 amino acids. Trimming removed 4 bases from V and 3 bases from J; junction bases left unmatched: 5. The CDR3 DNA follows: TGTGCCAGCAGCTCCGGGACAGGTCTCTACAATGAGCAGTTCTTC. This codes for CASSSGTGLYNEQFF.

The chain uses TRBV7-8 and TRBJ2-7, with 11 bases lining up with TRBD2. After removal of 5 bases from V and 1 base from J, the junction contained 7 bases not matched to a gene. Germline V gene data show CDR1 as SGHVS and CDR2 as FQNEAQ. The CDR3 covers 16 residues. The CDR3 spells CASSPTSGRASYEQYF. CDR3 nucleotide sequence: TGTGCCAGCAGCCCCACTAGCGGGAGAGCTTCCTACGAGCAGTACTTC.

This chain connects TRBV30 to TRBJ2-7; perhaps TRBD2 as D (5 bases). V was clipped by 1 base and J by 3 bases, with 10 bases between them. The CDR3 spans 13 residues. Per germline, CDR1 GTSNPN and CDR2 SVGIG (reference sequence). CDR3 in DNA: TGTGCCTGGAGTGACGGGGTTCGCTACGAGCAGTACTTC. Translation gives CAWSDGVRYEQYF.

V gene TRBV7-8 combines with J gene TRBJ2-1; D is ambiguous. CDR1 SGHVS and CDR2 FQNEAQ come from the germline V gene. Deletions cut 0 bases from V and 4 bases from J, with 7 bases between. This CDR3 spans 14 amino acids. In DNA, the CDR3 is TGTGCCAGCAGCTTAGCGTTCTCTTACAATGAGCAGTTCTTC. As protein: CASSLAFSYNEQFF.

CDR3 residues: CASKSGSQETQYF. CDR3 DNA sequence: TGTGCCAGCAAGAGTGGCAGCCAAGAGACCCAGTACTTC. V is TRBV6-5 and J is TRBJ2-5, with D uncertain. CDR1 and CDR2 (germline): MNHEY, SVGAGI. V was pared by 7 bases and J by 1 base, with 10 bases between. This CDR3 comprises 13 residues.

The V call is TRBV27, the J call TRBJ2-7; 7 bases map to TRBD2. Germline trimming cut 8 bases from V and 5 bases from J; bases unmatched to any gene: 6. CDR1 and CDR2 (germline): MNHEY, SMNVEV (reference sequence). The CDR3 covers 12 residues. This CDR3 reads CASGRGSNEQYF. CDR3 coding DNA: TGTGCCAGCGGGCGCGGGAGTAACGAGCAGTACTTC.

CDR3 in amino acids: CASSSTSGNYNEQFF. DNA for the CDR3: TGTGCCAGCAGCTCTACTAGCGGGAATTACAATGAGCAGTTCTTC. V is TRBV7-9 and J is TRBJ2-1, with 10 bases aligning to TRBD2. Germline V CDR1 and CDR2: SEHNR, FQNEAQ (reference sequence). Trimming cost V 4 bases and J 4 bases; bases outside gene matches: 4. The CDR3 loop spans 15 amino acids.